These 30 T cell receptor beta chains were all obtained from the same sample, sequenced in a study of graft-versus-host responses after intestinal transplantation. The protocol was immunoSEQ multiplex PCR, while the TCRdb copy is restricted to in-frame clones and leaves out a portion. Among 12,000 to 15,000 clones listed, just under 30% were seen once. The sample here was alloreactive CD4+ T cells from a mixed lymphocyte reaction culture, taken before intestinal transplant. Subset meaning: CFSE-low proliferating T cells sorted from roughly six-day pre-transplant mixed lymphocyte reaction (GvH or HvG direction). The receptors stem from a human patient who received an intestinal transplant.

The V and J genes are TRBV7-2 and TRBJ1-3; D ambiguous. V shed 5 bases and J shed 9 bases, with 14 bases lying between them. This CDR3 contains 13 residues. CDR1 is SGHTA, CDR2 FQGNSA, per germline. CDR3 nucleotides: TGTGCCAGCAGCCAAGATCGCTCGGCCACCATATATTTT. Its translation is CASSQDRSATIYF.

This clone has only a few counts. The chain couples TRBV6-6 to TRBJ1-5, with D unclear. The CDR3 runs 15 residues. Deletions cut 8 bases from V and 4 bases from J, with 18 bases between. From germline, CDR1 is MNHNY and CDR2 SVGAGI (reference sequence). CDR3 coding DNA: TGTGCCAGCCTCTTAGGGTCAGGAGTAAATCAGCCCCAGCATTTT. Its protein is CASLLGSGVNQPQHF.

The count of this clone is one. This chain uses TRBV6-6 with TRBJ1-2, with unresolved D. Germline V gives CDR1 MNHNY, CDR2 SVGAGI (reference sequence). Trimming took 2 bases from V and 1 from J, leaving 5 bases between them. The CDR3 totals 13 residues. The CDR3 DNA reads TGTGCCAGCAGTTACCGGGATAACTATGGCTACACCTTC. It specifies CASSYRDNYGYTF.

The chain recombines TRBV7-9 with TRBJ2-3; the match to TRBD2 covers 11 bases. The germline CDR1 and CDR2 sequences are SEHNR and FQNEAQ (reference sequence). The CDR3 is made up of 17 amino acids. The V segment lost 5 bases and the J segment 4 bases; nucleotides outside the gene matches: 11. The CDR3, as DNA: TGTGCCAGCAGCCAAGGCGCACTAGCGGGAGTGGCAGATACGCAGTATTTT. Amino acids: CASSQGALAGVADTQYF. Drawing the rest from reference TRBV7-9 and TRBJ2-3, the complete variable domain is DTGVSQNPRHKITKRGQNVTFRCDPISEHNRLYWYRQTLGQGPEFLTYFQNEAQLEKSRLLSDRFSAERPKGSFSTLEIQRTEQGDSAMYLCASSQGALAGVADTQYFGPGTRLTVL.

The table lists this clone with a few counts. The chain carries TRBV5-6 and TRBJ2-7, with TRBD2 matching over 14 bases. V lost 4 bases to trimming and J lost 4 bases; unmatched junction nucleotides: 7. Germline V gene sequence: CDR1 SGHDT, CDR2 YYEEEE. This CDR3 is built from 16 residues. CDR3 sequence reads: CASSPGLAGEWYEQYF. CDR3 DNA: TGTGCCAGCAGCCCGGGACTAGCGGGAGAGTGGTACGAGCAGTACTTC.

In its sample, this clone was seen a few times. J is TRBJ1-3 and V is TRBV15; D is perhaps TRBD1 (6 bases). The CDR3 length is 15 residues. Germline assignment: CDR1 LNHNV and CDR2 YYDKDF (reference sequence). Deletions cut 11 bases from V and 2 bases from J, with 19 bases between. Here the CDR3 DNA reads TGTGCCGCACAGCCCGAACAGGGTCCTGGAAACACCATATATTTT. Protein: CAAQPEQGPGNTIYF.

V and J are TRBV6-1 and TRBJ2-4; possible D gene TRBD2, 7 bases. The V gene's germline CDR1 is MNHNS and CDR2 SASEGT. The ends were cut back, 0 bases at V and 3 bases at J, with 21 bases in the middle. CDR3 length: 19 amino acids. The CDR3 nucleotides read TGTGCCAGCAGTGAAGCAGGGGGGGCGGCGGCCCCCAACAAAAACATTCAGTACTTC. Residues: CASSEAGGAAAPNKNIQYF.

This clone has a handful of counts. The chain links TRBV28 to TRBJ2-4; TRBD2 matches 11 bases. The CDR3 covers 18 residues. Germline V gene data show CDR1 as MDHEN and CDR2 as SYDVKM. Unmatched junction bases numbered 9, after V lost 5 bases and J lost 0 bases. DNA of the CDR3: TGTGCCAGCAGTATAGCGGGAGGGATCGCCCTAGCCAAAAACATTCAGTACTTC. Encoded protein: CASSIAGGIALAKNIQYF.

The table lists this clone with a few counts. This chain uses TRBV5-5 with TRBJ2-1, with D unclear. The CDR3 contains 15 residues. Germline loops: CDR1 SGHKS, CDR2 YYEKEE (reference sequence). Trimming cost V 1 base and J 4 bases, with 12 bases left between them. The CDR3 protein is CASSLFIQVYNEQFF. CDR3 DNA sequence: TGTGCCAGCAGCTTGTTTATCCAAGTTTACAATGAGCAGTTCTTC.

The J gene is TRBJ2-7, the V gene TRBV5-8, with 8 positions matching TRBD1. Losses at the gene ends were 3 bases for V and 2 bases for J; bases not matched to a gene: 10. Germline CDR1 SGHTS, CDR2 YDEGEE. This CDR3 spans 16 amino acids. This chain's CDR3 is CASSYGTGLLTYEQYF. CDR3 DNA sequence: TGTGCCAGCAGCTACGGGACAGGACTTCTTACCTACGAGCAGTACTTC.

The J gene is TRBJ2-1, the V gene TRBV7-2, with D perhaps matching TRBD1 (5 bases). This CDR3 comprises 14 residues. Germline lookup yields CDR1 SGHTA and CDR2 FQGNSA. Trimming pared 2 bases from V and 4 bases from J, leaving 9 bases between. The CDR3 DNA reads TGTGCCAGCAGCTTACAGGGCGTATACAATGAGCAGTTCTTC. This gives the protein CASSLQGVYNEQFF. Variable domain in full (rest from reference TRBV7-2 and TRBJ2-1): GAGVSQSPSNKVTEKGKDVELRCDPISGHTALYWYRQSLGQGLEFLIYFQGNSAPDKSGLPSDRFSAERTGGSVSTLTIQRTQQEDSAVYLCASSLQGVYNEQFFGPGTRLTVL.

The chain couples TRBV7-2 to TRBJ2-7, with TRBD1 as a possible D gene (5 bases). V shed 1 base and J shed 9 bases, with 10 bases lying between them. Per the germline V gene, CDR1 is SGHTA and CDR2 is FQGNSA. The CDR3 totals 12 residues. CDR3 region: CASSLGYQGQYF. Written as DNA, the CDR3 is TGTGCCAGCAGCTTAGGGTACCAGGGGCAGTACTTC. The full variable domain, its missing parts supplied by reference TRBV7-2 and TRBJ2-7, is GAGVSQSPSNKVTEKGKDVELRCDPISGHTALYWYRQSLGQGLEFLIYFQGNSAPDKSGLPSDRFSAERTGGSVSTLTIQRTQQEDSAVYLCASSLGYQGQYFGPGTRLTVT.

The chain has TRBV19 and TRBJ1-1; TRBD1 is a possible D gene (6 bases). The germline V and J ends were trimmed by 6 bases and 1 base, with 12 bases remaining between them. This CDR3 is 14 amino acids long. Germline CDR1 reads LNHDA; CDR2 reads SQIVND (reference sequence). CDR3 in amino acids: CASRGGQTNTEAFF. The CDR3 DNA is TGTGCCAGTAGAGGGGGACAAACGAACACTGAAGCTTTCTTT.

This clone was seen more than once but under ten times. The chain links TRBV5-1 to TRBJ1-1, with 8 bases that match TRBD1. This CDR3 has 13 amino acids. V lost 7 bases and J lost 5; bases outside the gene matches: 7. Germline CDR1 and CDR2: SGHRS and YFSETQ. The CDR3 nucleotides are TGCGCCAGCGGCAGGGGGCGCGGAACTGAAGCTTTCTTT. It encodes CASGRGRGTEAFF.

The V and J genes are TRBV28 and TRBJ1-2; the D is unclear. Germline V CDR1 and CDR2: MDHEN, SYDVKM. The CDR3 has 14 amino acids. The germline V and J ends were trimmed by 4 bases and 2 bases, with 11 bases remaining between them. CDR3 sequence: CASSSIRLNYGYTF. The CDR3 DNA reads TGTGCCAGCAGTTCTATCCGGTTGAACTATGGCTACACCTTC.

The rearrangement uses TRBV9 and TRBJ2-1, with 7 bases matching TRBD1. The trim removed 3 bases at V and 6 bases at J, leaving 9 bases unmatched. Germline V gene data show CDR1 as SGDLS and CDR2 as YYNGEE. The CDR3 has 15 amino acids. CDR3 coding DNA: TGTGCCAGCAGCGCCACAGACAGGGTAGGCAATGAGCAGTTCTTC. It encodes CASSATDRVGNEQFF. The full variable domain, completed using reference TRBV9 and TRBJ2-1, is DSGVTQTPKHLITATGQRVTLRCSPRSGDLSVYWYQQSLDQGLQFLIQYYNGEERAKGNILERFSAQQFPDLHSELNLSSLELGDSALYFCASSATDRVGNEQFFGPGTRLTVL.

As DNA, the CDR3 is TGTGCCAGCTTGGGACAGGGAGGACGCTACACCTTC. Translated: CASLGQGGRYTF. The V and J genes are TRBV6-5 and TRBJ1-2, with 9 bases identical to TRBD1. Germline V gives CDR1 MNHEY, CDR2 SVGAGI. The CDR3 runs to 12 residues. V lost 8 bases, J lost 9 bases, and 7 bases stayed unmatched.

J is TRBJ2-5 and V is TRBV6-5; the D is unclear. Germline V gene lookup returns CDR1 MNHEY and CDR2 SVGAGI. With 2 bases removed from V and 3 bases from J, the gap between germline ends came to 10 bases. This CDR3 comprises 14 residues. This CDR3 is CASSYTRLKETQYF. As DNA, the CDR3 is TGTGCCAGCAGTTACACAAGACTGAAAGAGACCCAGTACTTC.

This clone is deemed medium-sized. The V and J genes are TRBV10-3 and TRBJ2-4, with D tentatively TRBD1 or TRBD2 (5 bases each). Germline CDR1 ENHRY, CDR2 SYGVKD. V was trimmed by 4 bases and J by 6 bases, leaving 16 bases between them. The CDR3 length is 15 residues. The CDR3, as DNA: TGTGCCATCAGTGTTACAGGAGTTGAGGGAAACATTCAGTACTTC. This sequence encodes CAISVTGVEGNIQYF.

A few counts support this clone. The chain joins TRBV7-9 to TRBJ2-1, with a weak D call TRBD2 (6 bases). The CDR3 length is 18 residues. V lost 1 base, J lost 0 bases, and 16 bases lay in between. Germline V CDR1 and CDR2: SEHNR, FQNEAQ (reference sequence). The CDR3 region is CASSLGVLARRSYNEQFF. The CDR3 nucleotides read TGTGCCAGCAGCTTAGGAGTCCTAGCGCGCCGCTCCTACAATGAGCAGTTCTTC.

This rearrangement joins TRBV28 to TRBJ2-5, with D possibly being TRBD1 (6 bases). In germline, CDR1 is MDHEN, CDR2 SYDVKM. CDR3 length: 13 residues. Trimming removed 8 bases at V and 0 bases at J, with 10 bases between. The CDR3 sequence: CASRRDNQETQYF. CDR3 nucleotide sequence: TGTGCCAGCCGCCGGGACAACCAAGAGACCCAGTACTTC.

This clone was detected only a few times. The gene calls are TRBV28 and TRBJ2-7; maybe TRBD2 (6 bases). Germline values: CDR1 MDHEN, CDR2 SYDVKM. The CDR3 consists of 15 residues. Trimming cost V 5 bases and J 2 bases, with 16 bases left between them. This CDR3 reads CASSSAGSLAYEQYF. In DNA, the CDR3 is TGTGCCAGCAGTAGCGCCGGGAGCCTCGCCTACGAGCAGTACTTC. Based on the CDR3 plus reference TRBV28 and TRBJ2-7, the full variable domain is DVKVTQSSRYLVKRTGEKVFLECVQDMDHENMFWYRQDPGLGLRLIYFSYDVKMKEKGDIPEGYSVSREKKERFSLILESASTNQTSMYLCASSSAGSLAYEQYFGPGTRLTVT.

The rearrangement uses TRBV14 and TRBJ1-2; D unresolved. This CDR3 region has 15 residues. V was clipped by 4 bases and J by 1 base, with 13 bases between them. The germline V gene encodes CDR1 SGHDN and CDR2 FVKESK. This CDR3 reads CASSPTKTRNYGYTF. As DNA, the CDR3 is TGTGCCAGCAGCCCCACGAAGACACGTAACTATGGCTACACCTTC.

As regards this clone: The junction shows a germline mismatch at one end, possibly a read error. The chain recombines TRBV7-8 with TRBJ2-7; D is unclear. The CDR3 spans 17 residues. Germline values: CDR1 SGHVS, CDR2 FQNEAQ. CDR3 coding DNA: TGTGCCAGCAGCTCCCTTTGGTGGGATTCTCCTTCCTGCGAGCAGTACTTC. Protein: CASSSLWWDSPSCEQYF.

This chain links TRBV5-1 with TRBJ2-3, with TRBD2 matching 7 bases. V dropped 0 bases and J dropped 5; count of bases not matched to a gene: 9. Germline V gene lookup returns CDR1 SGHRS and CDR2 YFSETQ. The CDR3 covers 16 residues. This chain's CDR3 is CASSLAPAGAGDTQYF. The DNA of the CDR3 is TGCGCCAGCAGCTTGGCCCCTGCGGGAGCTGGAGATACGCAGTATTTT.

This clone was seen a few times. This sequence joins TRBV28 and TRBJ1-4; maybe TRBD1 (6 bases). This CDR3 contains 16 residues. Trimming removed 4 bases at V and 3 bases at J, with 15 bases between. Germline CDR1 is MDHEN and CDR2 is SYDVKM. CDR3 sequence: CASSSLGQTPNEKLFF. CDR3 DNA: TGTGCCAGCAGTTCACTTGGACAGACACCTAATGAAAAACTGTTTTTT.

This clone appeared a few times. This chain connects TRBV5-1 to TRBJ2-1, with 14 bases that match TRBD2. The CDR3 is 17 residues long. Losses at the gene ends were 2 bases for V and 8 bases for J; bases not matched to a gene: 9. Germline lookup yields CDR1 SGHRS and CDR2 YFSETQ. The CDR3 DNA reads as TGCGCCAGCAGCTTAAGGGTCGGGACTAGCGGGAGCGATGAGCAGTTCTTC. This gives the protein CASSLRVGTSGSDEQFF.

Here the CDR3 reads CASSLAAGATEAFF. The CDR3 coding sequence is TGTGCCAGCAGCTTAGCGGCAGGTGCGACTGAAGCTTTCTTT. The chain is built from TRBV7-9 and TRBJ1-1; D is unresolved. The germline V gene has CDR1 SEHNR and CDR2 FQNEAQ (reference sequence). The CDR3 is 14 residues long. V lost 0 bases, J lost 5 bases, and 10 bases lay in between.

The rearrangement uses TRBV4-2 and TRBJ1-5, with D perhaps matching TRBD1 (5 bases). The CDR3 is 14 amino acids. The germline V gene has CDR1 LGHNA and CDR2 YNFKEQ. Trimming stripped 0 bases from V and 7 bases from J, with 10 bases between. CDR3 protein: CASSQDGGRQPQHF. The CDR3 region has the DNA TGTGCCAGCAGCCAAGATGGGGGGAGACAGCCCCAGCATTTT.

On this clone itself: A far bigger clonotype differs at one base, so this is likely a read error. At the DNA level, this CDR3 is encoded by other sequences in the same sample as well. V usage is TRBV20-1 and J usage is TRBJ1-1; D unclear. The CDR3 sequence is 11 residues long. The germline V gene encodes CDR1 DFQATT and CDR2 SNEGSKA (reference sequence). V shed 1 base and J shed 3 bases, with 3 bases lying between them. The CDR3 protein is CSARADTEAFF. As DNA, the CDR3 is TGCAGTGCTAGAGCTGACACTGAAGCTTTCTTT.